This entry lists 10 T cell receptor gamma chains sequenced from one sample in a study of gamma-delta T cells after stem cell transplantation. TCRdb called clones anew from the RT-PCR reads with CATT. The table includes over a thousand gamma-chain clones, around 88% detected once. Source material: gamma-delta T cells. The receptors stem from a human donor. It is not recorded whose cells these are; they may come from a transplant donor.

Details on this clone: Other DNA sequences in the sample encode the same CDR3. The V call is TRGV5, the J call TRGJ1 or TRGJ2. The J gene, not given by TCRdb, was assigned here from a germline match of the nucleotide sequence. V was pared by 3 bases and J by 7 bases, with 3 bases of the junction left unmatched. Per the germline V gene, CDR1 is VINAFY and CDR2 is YDVSNSKD. The CDR3 totals 11 residues. CDR3 sequence reads: CATWDGYKKLF. The CDR3 DNA is TGTGCCACCTGGGACGGATATAAGAAACTCTTT.

CDR3 sequence: CATWDGLAEKLF. CDR3 sequence (DNA): TGTGCCACCTGGGACGGGCTGGCGGAGAAACTCTTT. J is TRGJ1 or TRGJ2 and V is TRGV2. TCRdb does not report a J gene; here it was assigned by matching the DNA to germline references. Looked up from germline, CDR1 is EGSNGY and CDR2 is YDSYNSKV. The CDR3 covers 12 residues. V shed 0 bases and J 11 bases; nucleotides not matched to a gene: 7.

This clone came up a few times. The V call is TRGV2, the J call TRGJP2. TCRdb gives no J gene; it was assigned here by matching the DNA to germline. Germline assignment: CDR1 EGSNGY and CDR2 YDSYNSKV. This CDR3 is 15 amino acids long. The V and J ends lost 0 bases and 2 bases, in that order; junction bases with no gene match: 3. The CDR3 region is CATWDGQSSDWIKTF. The CDR3 nucleotides read TGTGCCACCTGGGACGGGCAGAGTAGTGATTGGATCAAGACGTTT.

The chain couples TRGV8 to TRGJP2. TCRdb lists no J gene, so it was determined here by aligning the DNA to germline. The junction had 3 bases not matched to a gene; V was cut back by 4 bases and J by 4 bases. The CDR3 spans 13 residues. The V gene's germline CDR1 is VENAVY and CDR2 YDSYNSRV. The CDR3 protein is CATWEISDWIKTF. CDR3 sequence (DNA): TGTGCCACCTGGGAGATTAGTGATTGGATCAAGACGTTT.

Comments on this clone: This likely reflects a read error, since a far larger clone is one base away. The same CDR3 also results from other DNA sequences found in this sample. This chain joins TRGV9 and TRGJP. Assignment of the J gene here rests on matching the DNA to germline, because TCRdb gives none. Germline V gives CDR1 GITISATS, CDR2 ISYDGTV (reference sequence). The CDR3 has 16 amino acids. For the CDR3, the DNA is TGTGCCTTGTGGGAGGTGCAAGAGCTGGGCAAAAAAATCAAGGTATTT. Translated: CALWEVQELGKKIKVF.

V and J are TRGV5 and TRGJ1 or TRGJ2. The J gene, left out of TCRdb, was set here by checking the DNA against germline. Per the germline V gene, CDR1 is VINAFY and CDR2 is YDVSNSKD. CDR3 length: 14 amino acids. Unmatched junction bases numbered 7, after V lost 0 bases and J lost 5 bases. The CDR3 region is CATWDRPRNYKKLF. The DNA of the CDR3 is TGTGCCACCTGGGACAGGCCAAGGAATTATAAGAAACTCTTT.

In this sample, this clone turned up once. This chain links TRGV5 with TRGJ1 or TRGJ2. No J gene is reported in TCRdb; it was inferred here by comparing the DNA with germline. Germline V gene lookup returns CDR1 VINAFY and CDR2 YDVSNSKD. Trimming cost V 3 bases and J 5 bases; bases outside gene matches: 7. The CDR3 runs 13 residues. CDR3 protein: CATWDLRHYKKLF. Here the CDR3 DNA reads TGTGCCACCTGGGACCTGAGGCATTATAAGAAACTCTTT.

The V call is TRGV3, the J call TRGJP2. The J gene is absent in TCRdb and was assigned here via DNA matching to germline. Germline CDR1 VTNTFY, CDR2 YDVSTARD (reference sequence). The J segment lost 0 bases and the V segment lost 0 bases, leaving 13 bases of the junction unmatched. The CDR3 is made up of 19 amino acids. The CDR3 is CATWDRLRPPYSSDWIKTF. CDR3 coding DNA: TGTGCCACCTGGGACAGGTTGCGACCCCCGTATAGTAGTGATTGGATCAAGACGTTT.

The chain links TRGV4 to TRGJP2. The J gene was not available in TCRdb and was assigned here by matching the DNA to germline segments. J lost 6 bases, V lost 0 bases, and 1 base had no gene match. The CDR3 has 13 amino acids. Germline V gene data show CDR1 as EGSTGY and CDR2 as YDSYTSSV. CDR3 DNA: TGTGCCACCTGGGATGGGGGTGATTGGATCAAGACGTTT. It encodes CATWDGGDWIKTF.

V is TRGV8 and J is TRGJ1 or TRGJ2. TCRdb leaves out the J gene; it was filled in here by matching the DNA to germline. This CDR3 comprises 12 residues. V lost 0 bases to trimming and J lost 12 bases; unmatched junction nucleotides: 8. Germline lookup yields CDR1 VENAVY and CDR2 YDSYNSRV. This CDR3 reads CATWDRPIVKLF. DNA of the CDR3: TGTGCCACCTGGGATAGGCCTATCGTGAAACTCTTT.